The present T cell receptor (beta chain) was sequenced within a study of shared clonotypes between healthy human individuals. The CDR3 consists of 14 residues. Germline V CDR1 and CDR2: SGHVS, FNYEAQ. Unmatched junction bases numbered 8, after V lost 5 bases and J lost 9 bases. Overall study findings and caveats: Larger estimated richness was generally recorded for naive subsets relative to memory subsets. Enrolling few donors narrowed the genetic and exposure-history diversity that was represented. Shared across several donors were around 4.7% of the naive CD4 clonotypes.

Partitioning of CD4+ cells yielded a CD45RA+ naive subset and a CD45RA-negative memory subset. Profiling relied on immunoSEQ multiplex PCR, and the TCRdb table lists in-frame clones only, not all of them. The sample yields around 510,000 clones, roughly 95% seen once. A note on this clone: Its antigen is undetermined.

This clonotype originated in a woman in her twenties or thirties in good health. This rearrangement joins TRBV7-6 to TRBJ2-4; 9 nucleotides align to TRBD1. Material for sequencing was naive CD4+ T cells sorted from blood. Regarding subset: CD45RA+ positively selected. The CDR3 here is CASSPGQGRGIQYF. The DNA for the CDR3 is TGTGCCAGCAGCCCGGGACAGGGAAGGGGCATTCAGTACTTC.